This is a list of T cell receptor beta chains from one sample in a study of blood T cell repertoires in COVID-19. Using immunoSEQ multiplex PCR, the repertoire was profiled, and TCRdb retains in-frame clones only, with some absent. This repertoire shows about 220,000 clones, 80% to 85% found once; its top ten account for about 20%. The sample comprised peripheral blood. These TCRs come from a man aged 30 to 39 with active or convalescent COVID-19. The CDR3 runs from the conserved cysteine through the conserved F or W. D genes are given only for firm matches. Clone size is given for some rows only: seen once, a few or many times, or a class if the clone is expanded.

D gene: -
J gene: TRBJ1-2
clone size: -
V gene: TRBV18
CDR3 protein: CASSPAGAPNYGYTF
CDR3 DNA: TGTGCCAGCTCACCAGCGGGAGCCCCTAACTATGGCTACACCTTC

D gene: TRBD2
J gene: TRBJ2-1
clone size: -
V gene: TRBV9
CDR3 protein: CASSGGTSGAYNEQFF
CDR3 DNA: TGTGCCAGCAGCGGCGGGACTAGCGGGGCTTACAATGAGCAGTTCTTC

D gene: -
J gene: TRBJ2-5
clone size: once
V gene: TRBV5-1
CDR3 protein: CASSLGRQETQYF
CDR3 DNA: TGCGCCAGCAGCTTGGGCAGACAAGAGACCCAGTACTTC

D gene: TRBD2
J gene: TRBJ2-7
clone size: -
V gene: TRBV27
CDR3 protein: CASSLSGRLYEQYF
CDR3 DNA: TGTGCCAGCAGCCTTAGCGGGAGACTCTACGAGCAGTACTTC

D gene: -
J gene: TRBJ2-2
clone size: -
V gene: TRBV21-1
CDR3 protein: CASSNEGLPTGELFF
CDR3 DNA: TGTGCCAGCAGCAACGAGGGCCTCCCTACCGGGGAGCTGTTTTTT

D gene: -
J gene: TRBJ1-1
clone size: few
V gene: TRBV2
CDR3 protein: CASSEDINTEAFF
CDR3 DNA: TGTGCCAGCAGTGAAGACATAAACACTGAAGCTTTCTTT

D gene: TRBD1
J gene: TRBJ1-1
clone size: -
V gene: TRBV11-3
CDR3 protein: CASSLQGANTEAFF
CDR3 DNA: TGTGCCAGCAGCTTGCAGGGGGCCAACACTGAAGCTTTCTTT

D gene: TRBD1
J gene: TRBJ2-3
clone size: -
V gene: TRBV15
CDR3 protein: CATSRGNRGDGDTQYF
CDR3 DNA: TGTGCCACCAGCAGAGGGAACAGGGGAGATGGAGATACGCAGTATTTT

D gene: TRBD2
J gene: TRBJ2-1
clone size: -
V gene: TRBV30
CDR3 protein: CAWRALSAGAYNEQFF
CDR3 DNA: TGTGCCTGGAGGGCTCTCAGCGCGGGAGCCTACAATGAGCAGTTCTTC

D gene: -
J gene: TRBJ1-1
clone size: -
V gene: TRBV6-5
CDR3 protein: CASSSPNDRSEAFF
CDR3 DNA: TGTGCCAGCAGCTCCCCTAACGACAGGTCTGAAGCTTTCTTT

D gene: -
J gene: TRBJ2-3
clone size: -
V gene: TRBV3-1/TRBV3-2
CDR3 protein: CASSQDRRGRGTQYF
CDR3 DNA: TGTGCCAGCAGCCAAGATAGGCGCGGCCGCGGTACGCAGTATTTT

D gene: -
J gene: TRBJ1-4
clone size: -
V gene: TRBV5-1
CDR3 protein: CASSFGTLNEKLFF
CDR3 DNA: TGCGCCAGCAGCTTCGGGACACTTAATGAAAAACTGTTTTTT

D gene: -
J gene: TRBJ1-1
clone size: -
V gene: TRBV3-1/TRBV3-2
CDR3 protein: CASSQDTGRGTEAFF
CDR3 DNA: TGTGCCAGCAGCCAAGATACGGGCCGGGGCACTGAAGCTTTCTTT

D gene: -
J gene: TRBJ1-3
clone size: -
V gene: TRBV5-6
CDR3 protein: CASSLHGAGAGNTIYF
CDR3 DNA: TGTGCCAGCAGCCTTCATGGGGCAGGGGCTGGAAACACCATATATTTT

D gene: TRBD1
J gene: TRBJ1-2
clone size: -
V gene: TRBV28
CDR3 protein: CASSLVSDRGHGYTF
CDR3 DNA: TGTGCCAGCAGTTTAGTATCGGACAGGGGCCATGGCTACACCTTC

D gene: TRBD1
J gene: TRBJ1-2
clone size: many
V gene: TRBV28
CDR3 protein: CASSLLGGEHGYTF
CDR3 DNA: TGTGCCAGCAGTTTATTAGGGGGCGAGCATGGCTACACCTTC

D gene: -
J gene: TRBJ2-7
clone size: -
V gene: TRBV29-1
CDR3 protein: CSAGPRGPGAGEQYF
CDR3 DNA: TGCAGCGCCGGCCCGCGGGGGCCCGGGGCGGGGGAGCAGTACTTC

D gene: -
J gene: TRBJ1-3
clone size: -
V gene: TRBV6-5
CDR3 protein: CASSPDRFSGNTIYF
CDR3 DNA: TGTGCCAGCAGCCCAGACAGGTTCTCTGGAAACACCATATATTTT

D gene: -
J gene: TRBJ2-7
clone size: -
V gene: TRBV18
CDR3 protein: CASSPTGNEQYF
CDR3 DNA: TGTGCCAGCTCACCAACGGGAAACGAGCAGTACTTC

D gene: -
J gene: TRBJ1-6
clone size: -
V gene: TRBV5-6
CDR3 protein: CASSPQGWNSPLHF
CDR3 DNA: TGTGCCAGCAGTCCACAGGGTTGGAATTCACCCCTCCACTTT

D gene: TRBD1
J gene: TRBJ1-2
clone size: -
V gene: TRBV7-8
CDR3 protein: CASSARTGEGYGYTF
CDR3 DNA: TGTGCCAGCAGCGCCCGGACAGGGGAAGGTTATGGCTACACCTTC

D gene: TRBD2
J gene: TRBJ2-7
clone size: -
V gene: TRBV6-5
CDR3 protein: CASSRNSGGFYEQYF
CDR3 DNA: TGTGCCAGCAGCCGTAATAGCGGGGGGTTTTACGAGCAGTACTTC